This T cell receptor (beta chain) appears in the sequencing data of a study of spatial heterogeneity in lung cancer. For the study at large: More than 8.5 raw reads, on average, carried each unique TCR and UMI combination. Findings of the study overall: Detection of ubiquitous tumor TCRs in blood was higher at resection than follow-up.

Time point in this sample: sample taken at primary tumor resection. Patients with untreated early-stage non-small cell lung cancer, numbering around 72, were the donors. Trimming removed 0 bases at V and 7 bases at J, with 12 bases between. Germline V lookup: CDR1 MNHEY, CDR2 SMNVEV (reference sequence). This CDR3 is 14 amino acids long. Regarding this clonotype: Its matching antigen is unknown.

Carried by each TCR cDNA molecule was a unique molecular identifier. One entry per CDR3 protein results from TCRdb running MiXCR on the 5' RACE reads. The sample contains 8,500 to 9,000 distinct CDR3 sequences, about 4.2% of which appear only once. This sample comprised PBMCs, obtained at surgery. The sequence derives from a male donor with early-stage non-small cell lung cancer. V and J are TRBV27 and TRBJ1-1; D remains ambiguous. CDR3 sequence reads: CASSLSSRCNEAFF. CDR3 sequence (DNA): TGTGCCAGCAGTTTATCGTCTCGATGCAATGAAGCTTTCTTT.